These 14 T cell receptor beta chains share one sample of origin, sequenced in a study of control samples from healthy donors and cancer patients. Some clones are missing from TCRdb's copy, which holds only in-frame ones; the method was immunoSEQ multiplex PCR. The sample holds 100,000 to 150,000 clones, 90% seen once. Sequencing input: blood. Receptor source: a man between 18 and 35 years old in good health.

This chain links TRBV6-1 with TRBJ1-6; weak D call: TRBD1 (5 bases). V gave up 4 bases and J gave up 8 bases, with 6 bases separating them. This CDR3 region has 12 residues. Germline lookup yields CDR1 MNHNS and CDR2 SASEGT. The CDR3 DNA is TGTGCCAGCAGTGGACAGCATTCACCCCTCCACTTT. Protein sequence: CASSGQHSPLHF.

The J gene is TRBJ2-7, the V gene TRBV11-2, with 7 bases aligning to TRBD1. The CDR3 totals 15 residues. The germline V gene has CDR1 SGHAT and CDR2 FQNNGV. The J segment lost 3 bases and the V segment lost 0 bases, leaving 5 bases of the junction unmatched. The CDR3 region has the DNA TGTGCCAGCAGCTTAGAAGGTACAGGGGTCTACGAGCAGTACTTC. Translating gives CASSLEGTGVYEQYF. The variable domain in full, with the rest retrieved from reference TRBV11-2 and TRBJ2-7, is EAGVAQSPRYKIIEKRQSVAFWCNPISGHATLYWYQQILGQGPKLLIQFQNNGVVDDSQLPKDRFSAERLKGVDSTLKIQPAKLEDSAVYLCASSLEGTGVYEQYFGPGTRLTVT.

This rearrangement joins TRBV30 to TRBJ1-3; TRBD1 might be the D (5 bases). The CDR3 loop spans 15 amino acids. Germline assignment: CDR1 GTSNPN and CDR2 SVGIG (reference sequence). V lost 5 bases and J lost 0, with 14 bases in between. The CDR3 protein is CAWRRDGNSGNTIYF. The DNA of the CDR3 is TGTGCCTGGCGCCGGGACGGGAACTCTGGAAACACCATATATTTT.

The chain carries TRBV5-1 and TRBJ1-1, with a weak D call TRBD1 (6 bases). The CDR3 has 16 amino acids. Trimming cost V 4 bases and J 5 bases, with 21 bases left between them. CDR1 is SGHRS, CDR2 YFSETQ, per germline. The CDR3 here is CASSQKGQGGGTEAFF. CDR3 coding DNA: TGCGCCAGCAGCCAGAAGGGACAAGGAGGTGGGACTGAAGCTTTCTTT.

The CDR3 sequence is CASSEGQSYEQYF. Here the CDR3 DNA reads TGTGCCAGCAGCGAGGGACAGTCCTACGAGCAGTACTTC. The rearrangement uses TRBV11-2 and TRBJ2-7; 7 bases align to TRBD1. This CDR3 contains 13 residues. The junction had 2 bases not matched to a gene; V was cut back by 5 bases and J by 1 base. Germline assignment: CDR1 SGHAT and CDR2 FQNNGV.

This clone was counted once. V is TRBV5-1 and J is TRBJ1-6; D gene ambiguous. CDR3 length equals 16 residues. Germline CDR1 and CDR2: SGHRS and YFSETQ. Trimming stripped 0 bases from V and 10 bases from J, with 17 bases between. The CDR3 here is CASSLVTRVGGSPLHF. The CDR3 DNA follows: TGCGCCAGCAGCTTGGTAACGAGGGTAGGAGGATCACCCCTCCACTTT.

The CDR3 loop reads CASSISRGDTQYF. The DNA of the CDR3 is TGTGCCAGTAGTATTAGCAGAGGAGATACGCAGTATTTT. The rearrangement uses TRBV19 and TRBJ2-3; D gene uncertain. V lost 3 bases and J 5 bases, leaving 9 bases between the germline ends. Germline V gene data show CDR1 as LNHDA and CDR2 as SQIVND (reference sequence). The CDR3 is 13 amino acids.

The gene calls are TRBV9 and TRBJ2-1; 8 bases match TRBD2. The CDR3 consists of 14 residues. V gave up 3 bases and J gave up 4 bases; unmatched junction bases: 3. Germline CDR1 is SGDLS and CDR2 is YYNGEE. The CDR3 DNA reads TGTGCCAGCAGCGCTGGGACTAGTTACAATGAGCAGTTCTTC. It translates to CASSAGTSYNEQFF. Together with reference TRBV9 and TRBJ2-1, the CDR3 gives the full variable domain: DSGVTQTPKHLITATGQRVTLRCSPRSGDLSVYWYQQSLDQGLQFLIQYYNGEERAKGNILERFSAQQFPDLHSELNLSSLELGDSALYFCASSAGTSYNEQFFGPGTRLTVL.

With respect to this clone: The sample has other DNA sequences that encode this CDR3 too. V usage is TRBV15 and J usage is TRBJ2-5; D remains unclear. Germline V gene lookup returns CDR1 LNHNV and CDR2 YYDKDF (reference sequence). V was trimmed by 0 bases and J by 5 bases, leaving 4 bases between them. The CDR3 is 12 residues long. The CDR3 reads CATSRDVETQYF. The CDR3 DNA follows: TGTGCCACCAGCAGAGATGTTGAGACCCAGTACTTC.

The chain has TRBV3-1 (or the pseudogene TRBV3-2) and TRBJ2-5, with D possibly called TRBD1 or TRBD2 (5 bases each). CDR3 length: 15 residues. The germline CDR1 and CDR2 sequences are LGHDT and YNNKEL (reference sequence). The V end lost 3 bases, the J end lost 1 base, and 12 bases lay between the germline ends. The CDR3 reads CASSHSGRGQETQYF. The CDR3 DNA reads TGTGCCAGCAGCCACTCGGGACGGGGCCAAGAGACCCAGTACTTC.

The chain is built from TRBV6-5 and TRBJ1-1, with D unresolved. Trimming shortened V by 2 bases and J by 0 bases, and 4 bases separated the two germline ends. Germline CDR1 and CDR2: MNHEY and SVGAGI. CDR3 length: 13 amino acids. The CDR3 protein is CASSYRVNTEAFF. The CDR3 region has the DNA TGTGCCAGCAGTTACCGAGTGAACACTGAAGCTTTCTTT.

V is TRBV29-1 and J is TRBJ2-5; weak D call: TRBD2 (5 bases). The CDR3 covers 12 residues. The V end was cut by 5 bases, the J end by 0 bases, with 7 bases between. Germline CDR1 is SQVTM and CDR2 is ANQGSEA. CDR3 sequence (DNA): TGCAGCGTTACGGGGAACCAAGAGACCCAGTACTTC. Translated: CSVTGNQETQYF. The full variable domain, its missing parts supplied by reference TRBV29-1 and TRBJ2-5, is SAVISQKPSRDICQRGTSLTIQCQVDSQVTMMFWYRQQPGQSLTLIATANQGSEATYESGFVIDKFPISRPNLTFSTLTVSNMSPEDSSIYLCSVTGNQETQYFGPGTRLLVL.

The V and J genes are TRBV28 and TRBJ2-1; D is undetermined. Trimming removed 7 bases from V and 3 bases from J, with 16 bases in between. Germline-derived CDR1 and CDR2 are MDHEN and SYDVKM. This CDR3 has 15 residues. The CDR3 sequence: CASNSPQKIYNEQFF. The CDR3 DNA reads TGTGCCAGCAACTCCCCCCAAAAGATCTACAATGAGCAGTTCTTC.

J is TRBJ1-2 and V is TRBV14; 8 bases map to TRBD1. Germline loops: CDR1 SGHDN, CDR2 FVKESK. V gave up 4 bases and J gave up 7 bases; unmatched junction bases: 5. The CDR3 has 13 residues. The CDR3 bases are TGTGCCAGCAGCCCTCCGACAGGGGTTGGCTACACCTTC. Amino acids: CASSPPTGVGYTF.